A selection of T cell receptor beta chains follows, all from one sample in a study of CD8+ T cells in alopecia areata. TCRdb's copy holds only in-frame clones and misses some; the assay was immunoSEQ multiplex PCR. The sample lists 210,000 or so clones, just over 65% occurring once. Sequencing was performed on CD4+ T cells sorted from blood, taken at week 44, from a patient treated with tofacitinib. These receptors came from a human donor with alopecia areata. Each CDR3 is given with its conserved first and last residue. D genes are given only for firm matches. Size values are once, few and many counts, or a class for expanded clones, and some rows have none.

abundance | d_gene | j_gene | len | v_gene | CDR3aa | CDR3nt
NA | NA | TRBJ2-2 | 13 | TRBV10-3 | CAISGGYTGELFF | TGTGCCATCAGCGGGGGCTACACCGGGGAGCTGTTTTTT
NA | TRBD2 | TRBJ2-5 | 16 | TRBV5-1 | CASSLNLGLALETQYF | TGCGCCAGCAGCTTGAATCTAGGACTAGCGCTAGAGACCCAGTACTTC
once | NA | TRBJ1-4 | 15 | TRBV18 | CASSGTYATNEKLFF | TGTGCCAGCTCCGGGACATACGCAACTAATGAAAAACTGTTTTTT
NA | TRBD1 | TRBJ2-2 | 18 | TRBV19 | CASSLQARGTGGLGELFF | TGTGCCAGTAGTCTCCAAGCACGCGGGACAGGGGGTCTCGGGGAGCTGTTTTTT
NA | NA | TRBJ1-1 | 13 | TRBV11-3 | CASSLESNTEAFF | TGTGCCAGCAGCTTAGAGTCGAACACTGAAGCTTTCTTT
NA | NA | TRBJ2-3 | 19 | TRBV9 | CASSVVGGRAGGGTDTQYF | TGTGCCAGCAGCGTAGTAGGAGGTAGGGCTGGCGGGGGCACAGATACGCAGTATTTT
NA | TRBD2 | TRBJ2-3 | 16 | TRBV6-6 | CASRRTSGASTDTQYF | TGTGCCAGCAGACGGACTAGCGGGGCTAGCACAGATACGCAGTATTTT
NA | TRBD1 | TRBJ2-3 | 15 | TRBV9 | CASSEMGQGLDTQYF | TGTGCCAGCAGCGAGATGGGACAGGGGTTAGATACGCAGTATTTT
NA | TRBD1 | TRBJ2-5 | 14 | TRBV5-1 | CASSTRQGMKTQYF | TGCGCCAGCAGCACCCGACAGGGGATGAAGACCCAGTACTTC
NA | TRBD1 | TRBJ1-2 | 14 | TRBV7-2 | CASSPSGQGDSYTF | TGTGCCAGCAGCCCATCGGGACAGGGGGACAGCTACACCTTC
NA | NA | TRBJ1-1 | 15 | TRBV4-3 | CASSPPGGKNTEAFF | TGCGCCAGCAGCCCACCGGGGGGCAAGAACACTGAAGCTTTCTTT
once | NA | TRBJ1-6 | 16 | TRBV4-1 | CASQTGPQGLNSPLHF | TGCGCCAGCCAGACCGGGCCTCAAGGCCTTAATTCACCCCTCCACTTT
once | NA | TRBJ1-2 | 13 | TRBV19 | CASSIKDFYGYTF | TGTGCCAGTAGTATTAAAGATTTCTATGGCTACACCTTC
NA | NA | TRBJ1-1 | 15 | TRBV23-1 | CASSPISGSNTEAFF | TGCGCCAGCAGTCCAATAAGTGGGTCGAACACTGAAGCTTTCTTT
once | TRBD1 | TRBJ2-3 | 13 | TRBV30 | CAWNRDRADTQYF | TGTGCCTGGAACCGGGACAGAGCGGATACGCAGTATTTT
NA | TRBD2 | TRBJ2-2 | 14 | TRBV29-1 | CSVAGGPNTGELFF | TGCAGCGTCGCGGGGGGGCCTAACACCGGGGAGCTGTTTTTT
NA | NA | TRBJ2-1 | 12 | TRBV29-1 | CSVEGGPNEQFF | TGCAGCGTTGAAGGGGGGCCGAATGAGCAGTTCTTC
NA | NA | TRBJ1-6 | 14 | TRBV6-5 | CASSYSRGDSPLHF | TGTGCCAGCAGTTACTCCAGAGGCGATTCACCCCTCCACTTT
NA | NA | TRBJ1-5 | 13 | TRBV15 | CATRNRRDQPQHF | TGTGCCACCAGGAACCGGAGGGATCAGCCCCAGCATTTT
NA | TRBD1 | TRBJ2-3 | 15 | TRBV29-1 | CSSAEATGFADTQYF | TGCAGCTCCGCCGAGGCGACAGGGTTCGCAGATACGCAGTATTTT
NA | NA | TRBJ1-1 | 13 | TRBV29-1 | CSVAKDRATEAFF | TGCAGCGTTGCCAAGGACAGAGCCACTGAAGCTTTCTTT
NA | NA | TRBJ2-2 | 16 | TRBV7-9 | CASSLREPSFTGELFF | TGTGCCAGCAGCCTACGGGAGCCAAGTTTCACCGGGGAGCTGTTTTTT
few | NA | TRBJ1-5 | 11 | TRBV6-5 | CASGSNQPQHF | TGTGCCAGCGGCAGCAATCAGCCCCAGCATTTT
NA | NA | TRBJ1-2 | 14 | TRBV4-1 | CASSQGYDFYGYTF | TGCGCCAGCAGCCAAGGGTACGACTTCTATGGCTACACCTTC
NA | NA | TRBJ2-1 | 14 | TRBV29-1 | CSVASGTLYNEQFF | TGCAGCGTTGCTTCCGGGACGCTTTACAATGAGCAGTTCTTC
NA | NA | TRBJ1-5 | 13 | TRBV2 | CASLETRNQPQHF | TGTGCCAGCTTGGAAACTCGCAATCAGCCCCAGCATTTT
NA | NA | TRBJ1-2 | 16 | TRBV6-5 | CASSYSIPGRNYGYTF | TGTGCCAGCAGTTACTCGATCCCAGGACGGAACTATGGCTACACCTTC
NA | TRBD1 | TRBJ1-1 | 13 | TRBV30 | CAWARQGGTEAFF | TGTGCCTGGGCCCGACAGGGAGGAACTGAAGCTTTCTTT
NA | NA | TRBJ2-5 | 12 | TRBV14 | CASSQLGETQYF | TGTGCCAGCAGCCAGTTAGGAGAGACCCAGTACTTC
few | NA | TRBJ1-1 | 14 | TRBV7-9 | CASSLVPTDTEAFF | TGTGCCAGCAGCTTAGTCCCAACGGACACTGAAGCTTTCTTT
NA | NA | TRBJ1-6 | 15 | TRBV5-1 | CASSEDLSYNSPLHF | TGCGCCAGCAGCGAGGACCTCTCCTATAATTCACCCCTCCACTTT
few | NA | TRBJ2-7 | 14 | TRBV6-1 | CASSDSPWTGEQYF | TGTGCCAGCAGTGACTCTCCGTGGACCGGCGAGCAGTACTTC
few | NA | TRBJ1-1 | 13 | TRBV7-9 | CASSLELNTEAFF | TGTGCCAGCAGCTTGGAGTTAAACACTGAAGCTTTCTTT
few | TRBD2 | TRBJ2-3 | 17 | TRBV7-2 | CASSFTNSGGLTDTQYF | TGTGCCAGCAGCTTCACCAATAGCGGGGGGCTCACAGATACGCAGTATTTT
NA | NA | TRBJ2-7 | 14 | TRBV5-6 | CASSPVEGVYEQYF | TGTGCCAGCAGCCCGGTTGAGGGGGTGTACGAGCAGTACTTC
NA | TRBD2 | TRBJ2-3 | 17 | TRBV7-3 | CASSGLAGGSLTDTQYF | TGTGCCAGTTCGGGACTAGCGGGGGGATCCCTCACAGATACGCAGTATTTT
NA | NA | TRBJ2-5 | 13 | TRBV5-1 | CASSPQGPETQYF | TGCGCCAGCAGCCCGCAGGGTCCAGAGACCCAGTACTTC
NA | NA | TRBJ2-2 | 14 | TRBV9 | CASSVGGNTGELFF | TGTGCCAGCAGCGTAGGGGGAAACACCGGGGAGCTGTTTTTT
NA | NA | TRBJ2-1 | 12 | TRBV30 | CAWSQLYNEQFF | TGTGCCTGGAGTCAACTTTACAATGAGCAGTTCTTC
few | NA | TRBJ2-2 | 15 | TRBV7-6 | CASKKGTSRAGELFF | TGTGCCAGCAAAAAAGGGACAAGTAGGGCCGGGGAGCTGTTTTTT
NA | NA | TRBJ2-1 | 14 | TRBV7-2 | CATKPGGEVYEQFF | TGTGCCACCAAACCGGGGGGCGAAGTCTATGAGCAGTTCTTC
few | NA | TRBJ1-6 | 12 | TRBV7-2 | CASSLRNSPLHF | TGTGCCAGCAGCCTAAGAAACTCACCCCTCCACTTT
NA | NA | TRBJ1-1 | 14 | TRBV27 | CASSPGTANTEAFF | TGTGCCAGCAGTCCGGGGACGGCGAACACTGAAGCTTTCTTT
NA | NA | TRBJ2-7 | 15 | TRBV7-9 | CASSKVLTGTTEQYF | TGTGCCAGCAGTAAGGTGCTGACAGGAACAACCGAGCAGTACTTC
NA | NA | TRBJ2-5 | 14 | TRBV18 | CASSPGTQQETQYF | TGTGCCAGCTCACCCGGTACCCAGCAAGAGACCCAGTACTTC
NA | NA | TRBJ2-4 | 18 | TRBV5-4 | CASSLASGGPGAKNIQYF | TGTGCCAGCAGCTTAGCCTCCGGGGGCCCGGGGGCCAAAAACATTCAGTACTTC
few | NA | TRBJ2-4 | 19 | TRBV4-2 | CASSQDPPTRSNTKNIQYF | TGTGCCAGCAGCCAAGATCCCCCCACCAGGAGTAATACCAAAAACATTCAGTACTTC
NA | NA | TRBJ2-7 | 14 | TRBV2 | CASRRTDTFYEQYF | TGTGCCAGCAGGCGGACAGACACTTTCTACGAGCAGTACTTC
NA | NA | TRBJ1-1 | 17 | TRBV30 | CAWSVNFRGFMNTEAFF | TGTGCCTGGAGTGTAAATTTCAGGGGATTCATGAACACTGAAGCTTTCTTT
NA | TRBD1 | TRBJ1-6 | 15 | TRBV25-1 | CASSTQGQSNSPLHF | TGTGCCAGCAGTACCCAGGGACAGTCAAATTCACCCCTCCACTTT
few | NA | TRBJ1-2 | 13 | TRBV19 | CASSILPDNGYTF | TGTGCCAGTAGTATCCTCCCAGATAATGGCTACACCTTC
NA | NA | TRBJ2-3 | 12 | TRBV30 | CAWSRDRDTQYF | TGTGCCTGGAGCCGGGACCGAGATACGCAGTATTTT
few | NA | TRBJ2-7 | 13 | TRBV19 | CASSKSGLYEQYF | TGTGCCAGTAGTAAATCAGGTCTCTACGAGCAGTACTTC
NA | NA | TRBJ1-2 | 17 | TRBV14 | CASSQENGPYVGDGYTF | TGTGCCAGCAGCCAAGAAAATGGCCCCTACGTGGGGGATGGCTACACCTTC
NA | TRBD1 | TRBJ1-4 | 15 | TRBV4-3 | CASSQDRGGNEKLFF | TGCGCCAGCAGCCAAGATAGAGGGGGCAATGAAAAACTGTTTTTT
few | TRBD1 | TRBJ2-7 | 15 | TRBV19 | CASSIGTGGAYEQYF | TGTGCCAGTAGTATCGGGACAGGGGGCGCCTACGAGCAGTACTTC
few | NA | TRBJ2-7 | 13 | TRBV11-2 | CASSLDPRRPPYF | TGTGCCAGCAGCTTAGACCCCAGGCGCCCGCCGTACTTC